A single sample is the source of the 4 T cell receptor beta chains below, sequenced in a study of T cell responses to AZD1222 COVID-19 vaccine. TCRdb's table, derived via immunoSEQ multiplex PCR, lists solely in-frame clones and lacks some. The sample records tens of thousands of clones, under 95% being singletons. The sequenced sample was peripheral blood, obtained on day 0 of AZD1222 vaccination. Receptors originate from an adult in good health.

J is TRBJ1-2 and V is TRBV18; 11 positions match TRBD1. V trimming: 4 bases; J trimming: 7 bases; junction bases outside the gene matches: 8. Germline CDR1 reads KGHSH; CDR2 reads LQKENI. The length of the CDR3 is 15 residues. The CDR3 reads CASSLDRGLSGGYTF. The CDR3 DNA follows: TGTGCCAGCTCACTGGACAGGGGGCTCTCCGGTGGCTACACCTTC.

The chain carries TRBV6-5 and TRBJ1-2; TRBD1 is a possible D gene (6 bases). The V end lost 0 bases, the J end lost 8 bases, and 16 bases lay between the germline ends. The CDR3 runs 15 residues. CDR1 and CDR2 from the germline V gene are MNHEY and SVGAGI. The CDR3 sequence is CASSYSPGQFLGYTF. The CDR3 coding sequence is TGTGCCAGCAGTTACTCCCCTGGACAGTTCTTGGGCTACACCTTC.

The genes are TRBV11-3 and TRBJ1-2; maybe TRBD1 (5 bases). Germline V gene data show CDR1 as SGHNT and CDR2 as YENEEA. Trimming stripped 2 bases from V and 3 bases from J, with 13 bases between. The CDR3 is 15 amino acids. The CDR3 DNA follows: TGTGCCAGCAGCTTAACCGGGACGGCTGACTATGGCTACACCTTC. Translated: CASSLTGTADYGYTF.

The genes are TRBV30 and TRBJ1-2, with 7 bases that match TRBD1. The CDR3 has 12 residues. Germline trimming cut 0 bases from V and 8 bases from J; bases unmatched to any gene: 3. Germline V gives CDR1 GTSNPN, CDR2 SVGIG (reference sequence). The CDR3, as DNA: TGTGCCTGGAGTGTACAGACAGGGGGCTACACCTTC. This codes for CAWSVQTGGYTF.